This TCR beta chain was obtained from a study of blood T cell repertoires in COVID-19. Study at large: Samples of COVID-19 (acute and convalescent) were obtained from the United States, Italy and Spain. The cDNA or gDNA used as material had been derived from T cells, B-cell-depleted T cells, or PBMCs.

Original analysis: Quantification of nucleated cells was approximated via reference gene primer amplification. Some clones are missing from TCRdb's copy, which holds only in-frame ones; the method was immunoSEQ multiplex PCR. That table gives V, J and clone size, and the DNA gave D and trimming. The sample holds 200,000 to 300,000 clones, approximately 84% seen once. Germline V gene lookup returns CDR1 SGHNT and CDR2 YYREEE (reference sequence). The CDR3 covers 14 residues. The V gene end was trimmed by 4 bases and the J gene end by 2 bases; junction bases not matched to a gene: 4. Material: peripheral blood. The TCR sequence derives from a man aged 50 to 60 with acute or convalescent COVID-19. V is TRBV5-4 and J is TRBJ2-3, with TRBD1 matching over 7 bases. The CDR3 reads CASSRQGDTDTQYF. Written as DNA, the CDR3 is TGTGCCAGCAGCCGACAGGGAGACACAGATACGCAGTATTTT.